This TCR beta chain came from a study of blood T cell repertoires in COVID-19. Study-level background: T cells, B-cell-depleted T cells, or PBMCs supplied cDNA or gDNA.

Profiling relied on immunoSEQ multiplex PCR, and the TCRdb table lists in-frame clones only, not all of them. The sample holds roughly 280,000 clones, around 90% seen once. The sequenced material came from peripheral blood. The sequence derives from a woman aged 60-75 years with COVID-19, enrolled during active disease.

CDR3: CASTLRGFSGANVLTF. CDR3 in DNA: TGTGCCAGTACCTTGAGGGGGTTCTCTGGGGCCAACGTCCTGACTTTC. The gene calls are TRBV19 and TRBJ2-6; D perhaps matches TRBD1 (6 bases). The CDR3 runs to 16 residues. From germline, CDR1 is LNHDA and CDR2 SQIVND (reference sequence). Trimming took 7 bases from V and 0 from J, leaving 13 bases between them.